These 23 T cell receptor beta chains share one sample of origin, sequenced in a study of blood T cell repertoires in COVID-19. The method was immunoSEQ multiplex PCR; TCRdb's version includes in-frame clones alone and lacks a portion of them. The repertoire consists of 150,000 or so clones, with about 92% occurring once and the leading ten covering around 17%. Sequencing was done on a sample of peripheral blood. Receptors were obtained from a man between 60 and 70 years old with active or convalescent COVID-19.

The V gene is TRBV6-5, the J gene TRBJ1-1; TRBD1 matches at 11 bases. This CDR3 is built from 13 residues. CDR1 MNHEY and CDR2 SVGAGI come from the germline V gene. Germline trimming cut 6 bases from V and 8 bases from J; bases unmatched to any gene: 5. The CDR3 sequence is CASSRGQGGEAFF. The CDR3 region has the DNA TGTGCCAGCAGCAGGGGACAGGGGGGGGAAGCTTTCTTT.

The CDR3 DNA sequence: TGTGCCACCAGCAGAGATTTACAGAACACTGAAGCTTTCTTT. Encoded protein: CATSRDLQNTEAFF. The rearrangement links TRBV15 to TRBJ1-1; D gene ambiguous. The CDR3 is 14 residues long. Germline V gene sequence: CDR1 LNHNV, CDR2 YYDKDF (reference sequence). The V end was cut by 0 bases, the J end by 1 base, with 6 bases between.

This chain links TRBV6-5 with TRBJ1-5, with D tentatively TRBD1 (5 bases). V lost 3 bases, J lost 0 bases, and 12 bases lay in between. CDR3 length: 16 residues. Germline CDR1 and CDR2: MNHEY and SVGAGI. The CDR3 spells CASSYDRYYSNQPQHF. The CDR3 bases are TGTGCCAGCAGTTATGACAGATACTATAGCAATCAGCCCCAGCATTTT.

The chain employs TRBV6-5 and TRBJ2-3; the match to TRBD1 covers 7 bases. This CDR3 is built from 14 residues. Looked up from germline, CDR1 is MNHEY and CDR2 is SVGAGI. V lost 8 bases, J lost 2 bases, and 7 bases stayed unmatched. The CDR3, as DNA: TGTGCCAGCGGGATAGGGGGCCTCACAGATACGCAGTATTTT. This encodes CASGIGGLTDTQYF.

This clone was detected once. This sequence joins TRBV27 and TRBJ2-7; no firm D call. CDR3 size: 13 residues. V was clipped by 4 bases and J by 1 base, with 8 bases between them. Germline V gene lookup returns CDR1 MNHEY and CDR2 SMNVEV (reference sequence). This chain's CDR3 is CASSSTESYEQYF. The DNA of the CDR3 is TGTGCCAGCAGTTCTACAGAATCCTACGAGCAGTACTTC.

CDR3: CAIRDRDPYEQYF. As DNA, the CDR3 is TGTGCCATCAGAGACAGGGACCCCTACGAGCAGTACTTC. The chain combines TRBV10-3 with TRBJ2-7, with 7 positions matching TRBD1. V shed 6 bases and J 2 bases; nucleotides not matched to a gene: 4. CDR1 and CDR2 from the germline V gene are ENHRY and SYGVKD. The CDR3 runs 13 residues.

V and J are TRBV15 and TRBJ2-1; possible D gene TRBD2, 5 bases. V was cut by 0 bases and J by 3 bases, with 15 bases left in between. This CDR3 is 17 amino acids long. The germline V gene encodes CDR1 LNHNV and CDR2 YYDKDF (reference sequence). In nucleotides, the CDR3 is TGTGCCACCAGCAGAGATCTATCAAACGGAGGCTACAATGAGCAGTTCTTC. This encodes CATSRDLSNGGYNEQFF.

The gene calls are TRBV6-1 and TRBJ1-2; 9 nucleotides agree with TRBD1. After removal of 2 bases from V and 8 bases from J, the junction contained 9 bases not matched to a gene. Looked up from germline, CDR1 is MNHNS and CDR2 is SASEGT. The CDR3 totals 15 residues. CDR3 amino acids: CASSEPDRGARGYTF. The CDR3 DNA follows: TGTGCCAGCAGTGAACCGGACAGGGGCGCTCGGGGCTACACCTTC.

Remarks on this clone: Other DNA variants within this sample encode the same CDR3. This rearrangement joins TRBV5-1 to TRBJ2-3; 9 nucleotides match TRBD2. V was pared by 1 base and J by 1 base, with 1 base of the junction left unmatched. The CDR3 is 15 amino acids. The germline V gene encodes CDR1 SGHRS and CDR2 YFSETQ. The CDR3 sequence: CASSLSSGGTDTQYF. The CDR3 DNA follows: TGCGCCAGCAGCTTGTCTAGCGGGGGCACAGATACGCAGTATTTT.

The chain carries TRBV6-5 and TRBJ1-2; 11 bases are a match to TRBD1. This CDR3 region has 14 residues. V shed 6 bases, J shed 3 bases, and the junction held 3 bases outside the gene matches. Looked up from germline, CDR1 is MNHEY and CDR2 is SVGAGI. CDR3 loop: CASRWTGGDYGYTF. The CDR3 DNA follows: TGTGCCAGCAGGTGGACAGGGGGCGACTATGGCTACACCTTC.

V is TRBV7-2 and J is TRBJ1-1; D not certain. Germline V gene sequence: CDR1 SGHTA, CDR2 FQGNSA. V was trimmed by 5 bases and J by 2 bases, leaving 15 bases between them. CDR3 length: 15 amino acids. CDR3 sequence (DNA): TGTGCCAGCAGCCTTCTGACCGAGGCCAACACTGAAGCTTTCTTT. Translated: CASSLLTEANTEAFF.

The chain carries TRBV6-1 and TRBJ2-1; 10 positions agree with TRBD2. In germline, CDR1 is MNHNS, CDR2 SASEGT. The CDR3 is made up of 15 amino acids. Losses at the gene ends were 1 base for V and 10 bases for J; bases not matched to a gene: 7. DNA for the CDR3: TGTGCCAGCAGTGAAGGAAGCGGGGGGGGATACGAGCAGTTCTTC. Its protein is CASSEGSGGGYEQFF.

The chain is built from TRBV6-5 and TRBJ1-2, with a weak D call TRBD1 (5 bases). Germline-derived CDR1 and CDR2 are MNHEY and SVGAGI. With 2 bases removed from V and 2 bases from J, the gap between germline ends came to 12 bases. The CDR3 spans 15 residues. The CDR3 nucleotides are TGTGCCAGCAGTTACACGGGGGGAAAAAACTATGGCTACACCTTC. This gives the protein CASSYTGGKNYGYTF.

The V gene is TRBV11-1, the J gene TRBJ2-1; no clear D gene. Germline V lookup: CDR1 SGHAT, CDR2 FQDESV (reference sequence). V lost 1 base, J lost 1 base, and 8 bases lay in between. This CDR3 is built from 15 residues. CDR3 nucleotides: TGTGCCAGCAGCTTAGATGGCGGTTCCTACAATGAGCAGTTCTTC. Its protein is CASSLDGGSYNEQFF.

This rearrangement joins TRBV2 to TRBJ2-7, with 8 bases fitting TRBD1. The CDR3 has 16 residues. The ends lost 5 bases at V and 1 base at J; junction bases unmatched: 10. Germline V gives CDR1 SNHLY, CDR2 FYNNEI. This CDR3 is CASSSNRQGRSYEQYF. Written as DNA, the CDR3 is TGTGCCAGCAGTTCCAATCGACAGGGGAGATCCTACGAGCAGTACTTC. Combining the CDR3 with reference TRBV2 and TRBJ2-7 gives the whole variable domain EPEVTQTPSHQVTQMGQEVILRCVPISNHLYFYWYRQILGQKVEFLVSFYNNEISEKSEIFDDQFSVERPDGSNFTLKIRSTKLEDSAMYFCASSSNRQGRSYEQYFGPGTRLTVT.

CDR3 residues: CASSLPRLAGGNEQFF. CDR3 sequence (DNA): TGTGCCAGCAGCTTACCTAGGCTAGCGGGGGGTAATGAGCAGTTCTTC. This chain uses TRBV7-2 with TRBJ2-1, with TRBD2 identical over 11 bases. Germline-derived CDR1 and CDR2 are SGHTA and FQGNSA. The J segment lost 7 bases and the V segment lost 2 bases, leaving 7 bases of the junction unmatched. The CDR3 has 16 amino acids.

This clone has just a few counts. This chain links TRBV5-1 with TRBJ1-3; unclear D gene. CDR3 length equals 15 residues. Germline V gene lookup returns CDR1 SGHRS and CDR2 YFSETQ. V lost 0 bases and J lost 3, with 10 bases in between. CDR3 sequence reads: CASSLGGSVGNTIYF. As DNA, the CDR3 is TGCGCCAGCAGCTTGGGTGGTAGTGTTGGAAACACCATATATTTT.

The DNA for the CDR3 is TGTGCCAGTAGTATAGGGGGGGACGGCCCGTTCTTC. As protein: CASSIGGDGPFF. The chain has TRBV19 and TRBJ2-1, with D possibly matching TRBD2 (6 bases). The CDR3 is 12 amino acids. V lost 1 base to trimming and J lost 15 bases, with 13 bases between them. Germline V lookup: CDR1 LNHDA, CDR2 SQIVND (reference sequence).

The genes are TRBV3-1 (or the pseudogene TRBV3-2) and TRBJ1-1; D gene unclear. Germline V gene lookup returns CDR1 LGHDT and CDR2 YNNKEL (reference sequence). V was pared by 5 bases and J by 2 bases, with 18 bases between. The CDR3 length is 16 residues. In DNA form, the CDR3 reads TGTGCCAGCAGCTCCCCCTCGATGGCCTCAAACACTGAAGCTTTCTTT. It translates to CASSSPSMASNTEAFF.

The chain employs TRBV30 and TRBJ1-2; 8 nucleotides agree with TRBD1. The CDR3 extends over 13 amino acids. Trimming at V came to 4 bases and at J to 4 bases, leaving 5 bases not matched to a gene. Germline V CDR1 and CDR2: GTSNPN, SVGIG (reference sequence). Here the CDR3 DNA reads TGTGCCTGGAACTGGGACAGGTCCTATGGCTACACCTTC. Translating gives CAWNWDRSYGYTF.

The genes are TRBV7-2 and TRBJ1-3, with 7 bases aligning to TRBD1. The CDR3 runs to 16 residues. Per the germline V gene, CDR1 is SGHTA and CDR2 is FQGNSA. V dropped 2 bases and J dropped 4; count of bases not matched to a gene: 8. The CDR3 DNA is TGTGCCAGCAGCTTAAGAGCACAGGGGTACGGAAACACCATATATTTT. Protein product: CASSLRAQGYGNTIYF. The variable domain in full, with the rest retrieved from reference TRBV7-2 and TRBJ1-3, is GAGVSQSPSNKVTEKGKDVELRCDPISGHTALYWYRQSLGQGLEFLIYFQGNSAPDKSGLPSDRFSAERTGGSVSTLTIQRTQQEDSAVYLCASSLRAQGYGNTIYFGEGSWLTVV.

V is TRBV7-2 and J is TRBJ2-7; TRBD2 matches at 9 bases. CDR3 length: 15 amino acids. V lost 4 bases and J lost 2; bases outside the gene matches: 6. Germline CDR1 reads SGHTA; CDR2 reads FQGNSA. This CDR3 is CASSSTSGPAYEQYF. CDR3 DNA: TGTGCCAGCAGCTCTACTAGCGGGCCCGCCTACGAGCAGTACTTC.

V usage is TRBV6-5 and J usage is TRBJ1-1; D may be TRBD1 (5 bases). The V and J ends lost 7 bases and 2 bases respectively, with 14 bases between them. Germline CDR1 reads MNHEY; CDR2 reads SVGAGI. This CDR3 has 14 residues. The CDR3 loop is CASMGGARNTEAFF. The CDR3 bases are TGTGCCAGCATGGGCGGGGCGCGTAACACTGAAGCTTTCTTT.